A single sample gave rise to the 5 T cell receptor beta chains below, sequenced in a study of T cells in Graves' hyperthyroidism and ophthalmopathy. RNA transcripts were the template for amplifying TCR beta CDR3 regions. HTBI primers were used for first-round RT-PCR of the TCR CDR3. TCRdb re-called the multiplex PCR reads with MiXCR, one entry per CDR3 protein. The sample carries about 160,000 distinct CDR3 sequences, 9.4% recorded once. Sequenced: blood. The receptor source for this set is a woman between 18 and 29 years old with Graves' hyperthyroidism that later progressed to Graves' ophthalmopathy.

The rearrangement joins TRBV4-2 to TRBJ2-7, with 9 positions matching TRBD1. V lost 1 base to trimming and J lost 6 bases; unmatched junction nucleotides: 7. The CDR3 runs 15 residues. The V gene's germline CDR1 is LGHNA and CDR2 YNFKEQ. The CDR3 sequence is CASSQGGQGGLEQYF. In nucleotides, the CDR3 is TGTGCCAGCAGCCAAGGGGGACAGGGAGGGCTCGAGCAGTACTTC.

At least ten counts were recorded for this clonotype. The chain employs TRBV5-6 and TRBJ1-1; possibly TRBD1 for D (5 bases). The CDR3 is 13 residues long. V was trimmed by 6 bases and J by 5 bases, leaving 14 bases between them. Germline V gene lookup returns CDR1 SGHDT and CDR2 YYEEEE. The CDR3 here is CASKRGVETEAFF. The CDR3 DNA reads TGTGCCAGCAAGCGGGGGGTAGAGACTGAAGCTTTCTTT.

The CDR3 region has the DNA TGTGCCAGCAGCTTAGCGGGGGATTATGACGGGGAGCTGTTTTTT. It translates to CASSLAGDYDGELFF. The chain recombines TRBV7-2 with TRBJ2-2; either TRBD1 or TRBD2 may fit D (5 bases each). The CDR3 spans 15 residues. The germline gives CDR1 SGHTA, CDR2 FQGNSA. Trimming shortened V by 0 bases and J by 7 bases, and 12 bases separated the two germline ends.

In its sample, this clonotype was seen many times. V is TRBV6-5 and J is TRBJ1-1; a weak D match, TRBD1 (6 bases). Germline CDR1 MNHEY, CDR2 SVGAGI. The CDR3 is made up of 15 amino acids. V was clipped by 2 bases and J by 5 bases, with 15 bases between them. The DNA for the CDR3 is TGTGCCAGCAGTTACCCCCAGGGGTTGGGTACTGAAGCTTTCTTT. Amino acid sequence: CASSYPQGLGTEAFF.

This clonotype came up many times. The V gene is TRBV6-1, the J gene TRBJ2-3, with 13 bases fitting TRBD2. Trimming removed 5 bases from V and 4 bases from J; junction bases left unmatched: 6. The CDR3 totals 16 residues. From germline, CDR1 is MNHNS and CDR2 SASEGT. This CDR3 is CASSSGLAGSADTQYF. CDR3 DNA sequence: TGTGCCAGCAGTTCGGGACTAGCGGGATCCGCAGATACGCAGTATTTT.